Described below is a single TCR beta chain sequence and its context. Its antigen remains unidentified. The sample is drawn from a study of cytomegalovirus exposure and HLA in healthy donors. The study's findings and limits: It was found in a later analysis that first-cohort TCR clusters tended to co-occur in the roughly 120 validation repertoires.

Only in-frame clones appear in the TCRdb table, and some are missing; sequencing was by immunoSEQ multiplex PCR. The sample holds 180,000 or so clones, 87% seen once. CDR1 and CDR2 (germline): SGHRS, YFSETQ. This CDR3 is built from 15 residues. V was clipped by 2 bases and J by 6 bases; unmatched bases: 3. The sequenced sample was PBMCs. The genes are TRBV5-1 and TRBJ2-2; 11 bases are a match to TRBD2. The sequence derives from a woman under 40 in good health and CMV-seronegative. CDR3 nucleotides: TGCGCCAGCAGCTTTAGCGGGGGGGCCCCCGGGGAGCTGTTTTTT. This codes for CASSFSGGAPGELFF.